This entry lists 4 T cell receptor beta chains sequenced from one sample in a study of metastatic and nonmetastatic thyroid tumors. TCRdb used MiXCR to call clones anew from the PCR reads. The repertoire has roughly 35,000 clones, less than 40% of them found once; the top ten carry about 23%. All patients were untreated before thyroid surgery. The sequenced material came from tumor tissue. All receptors derive from a female donor with papillary thyroid cancer or a benign thyroid nodule (not recorded which). Some clones in this sample may be carry-over from other donors' samples.

This chain joins TRBV11-2 and TRBJ1-3; D call uncertain. Germline CDR1 is SGHAT and CDR2 is FQNNGV. The CDR3 is made up of 13 amino acids. Trimming took off 6 bases at V and 4 bases at J, with 10 bases between the two ends. This CDR3 reads CASRRGWGNTIYF. The CDR3 DNA sequence: TGTGCCAGCAGACGGGGTTGGGGAAACACCATATATTTT.

This clone was counted a few times. The CDR3 is CASSTQGRNYGYTF. CDR3 DNA: TGTGCCAGCAGTACTCAGGGGCGTAACTATGGCTACACCTTC. The chain couples TRBV28 to TRBJ1-2; D may be TRBD1 (6 bases). V lost 5 bases and J 1 base, leaving 11 bases between the germline ends. The germline CDR1 and CDR2 sequences are MDHEN and SYDVKM. CDR3 length: 14 residues.

The gene calls are TRBV18 and TRBJ2-7, with 9 bases aligning to TRBD1. Germline values: CDR1 KGHSH, CDR2 LQKENI. The CDR3 extends over 17 amino acids. J lost 0 bases, V lost 4 bases, and 10 bases had no gene match. The CDR3 sequence: CASSLSRQGGASYEQYF. The CDR3 DNA is TGTGCCAGCTCACTTTCACGACAGGGGGGTGCCTCCTACGAGCAGTACTTC.

This chain connects TRBV29-1 to TRBJ2-6, with D uncertain. The CDR3 length is 13 residues. Germline CDR1 reads SQVTM; CDR2 reads ANQGSEA. V was clipped by 3 bases and J by 0 bases, with 3 bases between them. This CDR3 is CSVDYSGANVLTF. The CDR3 nucleotides are TGCAGCGTTGACTACTCTGGGGCCAACGTCCTGACTTTC.